A selection of T cell receptor beta chains follows, all from one sample in a study of cytomegalovirus exposure and HLA in healthy donors. Data came from immunoSEQ multiplex PCR; TCRdb stores just in-frame clones and leaves some out. The sample carries around 70,000 clones, over 50% recorded once. The specimen was PBMCs. These TCRs come from a man aged 30-40 years in good health and CMV-seronegative. Both conserved end residues are part of each CDR3. Part of the rows lack a size; the others show once, few, many or a class for expanded clones.

V gene	J gene	clone size	CDR3 protein
TRBV6-1	TRBJ1-5	.	CASSELQPQHF
TRBV2	TRBJ2-7	many	CASGGVFSYEQYF
TRBV5-1	TRBJ2-2	few	CASSFSSNTGELFF
TRBV19	TRBJ2-3	once	CASSRIVEGDTQYF
TRBV27	TRBJ1-1	.	CASSSLDRGETEAFF
TRBV4-2	TRBJ2-5	.	CASSQGAETQYF
TRBV2	TRBJ2-1	.	CARGSAGGNEQFF
TRBV29-1	TRBJ1-2	.	CSVDQGRDYGYTF
TRBV27	TRBJ2-7	.	CASSPGQGGYEQYF
TRBV6-6	TRBJ1-6	.	CASMGQGDSPLHF
TRBV7-2	TRBJ2-1	large	CASSLVFRGAVDNEQFF
TRBV6-5	TRBJ2-2	.	CASSPSGDTGELFF
TRBV27	TRBJ2-3	.	CASSSVGDTQYF
TRBV30	TRBJ2-1	.	CAWAAGTSYNEQFF
TRBV14	TRBJ2-3	.	CASSQRTGGLDTQYF
TRBV7-6	TRBJ2-1	.	CASSFGQGNEQFF
TRBV29-1	TRBJ2-5	.	CSLSSGGGETQYF
TRBV15	TRBJ2-7	.	CATSNTGGEQYF
TRBV5-1	TRBJ1-5	.	CASSLAQGDQPQHF
TRBV7-7	TRBJ2-5	once	CASSLKGRDSQETQYF
TRBV4-1	TRBJ2-5	.	CASSQDRTSGETQYF
TRBV2	TRBJ1-2	.	CASGWTGDLGGYTF
TRBV5-1	TRBJ2-3	.	CASSLTVTDTQYF
TRBV29-1	TRBJ2-5	once	CSARTSRETQYF
TRBV27	TRBJ1-3	.	CASSYRAAGNTIYF
TRBV9	TRBJ2-7	.	CANQGTNYEQYF
TRBV30	TRBJ1-3	.	CAWSSLSGNTIYF
TRBV29-1	TRBJ2-1	few	CSVVPEGARYEQFF
TRBV6-1	TRBJ2-1	.	CASRTTVGSYNEQFF
TRBV6-1	TRBJ1-6	.	CASSETDRGPYSPLHF
TRBV9	TRBJ1-6	.	CASSVGQGDNSPLHF